This T cell receptor beta chain was observed in a study of T-cell reconstitution after alpha-beta-depleted transplantation in children. Unique molecular identifiers were built into the TCRbeta library. Each CDR3 protein gets one entry after TCRdb re-called the PCR reads with MiXCR. This table holds a few hundred thousand distinct CDR3 sequences, about 9.4% found once. The receptor's source is a human donor who donated a stem cell graft to a child with acute lymphoblastic leukemia. The material sequenced was PBMCs from the stem cell graft donor, taken from the stem cell graft.

The DNA for the CDR3 is TGCAGTGCGAGTCCACCTAACACCGGGGAGCTGTTTTTT. This encodes CSASPPNTGELFF. This sequence joins TRBV20-1 and TRBJ2-2; no clear D. Trimming removed 6 bases from V and 2 bases from J, with 10 bases in between. Germline CDR1 and CDR2: DFQATT and SNEGSKA (reference sequence). The CDR3 contains 13 residues.